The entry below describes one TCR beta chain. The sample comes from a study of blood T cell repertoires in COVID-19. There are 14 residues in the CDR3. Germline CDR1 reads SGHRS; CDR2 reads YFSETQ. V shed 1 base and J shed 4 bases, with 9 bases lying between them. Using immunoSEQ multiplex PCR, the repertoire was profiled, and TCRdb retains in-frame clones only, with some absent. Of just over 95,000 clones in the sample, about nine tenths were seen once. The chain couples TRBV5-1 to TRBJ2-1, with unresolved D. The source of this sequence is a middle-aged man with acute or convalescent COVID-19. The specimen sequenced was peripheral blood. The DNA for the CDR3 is TGCGCCAGCAGCTTGATTGGCCAGTACAATGAGCAGTTCTTC. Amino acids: CASSLIGQYNEQFF.